This passage covers 21 T cell receptor beta chains from one sample sequenced in a study of blood T cell repertoires in COVID-19 (dated by TCRdb to about 2020). Libraries were made using the immunoSEQ multiplex PCR assay. This is the immuneACCESS table as TCRdb keeps it, with only in-frame sequences that have V and J called. A part of the clones is gone; compared with another copy, unresolved V genes explain less than half, and the rest is unexplained. The sample records 400,000 or so clones, 89% of which are singletons. Approximately 1.5% of the sample goes to the ten largest clones. Sequenced sample: peripheral blood. The receptor set was obtained from a woman aged 40 to 49 with COVID-19, enrolled during active disease.

The chain joins TRBV15 to TRBJ2-7; 8 nucleotides match TRBD1. V gave up 2 bases and J gave up 1 base; unmatched junction bases: 7. CDR1 LNHNV and CDR2 YYDKDF come from the germline V gene (reference sequence). The CDR3 runs 16 residues. This chain's CDR3 is CATSRLQGVSSYEQYF. DNA for the CDR3: TGTGCCACCAGCAGACTACAGGGGGTGTCATCCTACGAGCAGTACTTC.

The chain couples TRBV2 to TRBJ1-2; the D gene is possibly TRBD1 (6 bases). Germline V gene lookup returns CDR1 SNHLY and CDR2 FYNNEI. Trimming took off 3 bases at V and 4 bases at J, with 18 bases between the two ends. This CDR3 is 16 amino acids long. CDR3 sequence (DNA): TGTGCCAGCAGTGACGGGGGCCGGGGGGGGCTCTATGGCTACACCTTC. Protein sequence: CASSDGGRGGLYGYTF.

The V and J genes are TRBV28 and TRBJ2-7, with TRBD2 identical over 8 bases. CDR3 length: 14 residues. The V gene end was trimmed by 4 bases and the J gene end by 2 bases; junction bases not matched to a gene: 4. CDR1 and CDR2 from the germline V gene are MDHEN and SYDVKM. This CDR3 reads CASSSQRGTYEQYF. The CDR3 DNA is TGTGCCAGCAGTTCACAGCGGGGGACCTACGAGCAGTACTTC.

This chain connects TRBV27 to TRBJ2-7; 9 nucleotides match TRBD2. With 4 bases clipped from V and 3 bases from J, the junction kept 4 bases outside the gene matches. Germline V gene data show CDR1 as MNHEY and CDR2 as SMNVEV (reference sequence). CDR3 length: 14 residues. CDR3 in amino acids: CASSSTSGFYEQYF. The DNA for the CDR3 is TGTGCCAGCAGTTCAACTAGCGGGTTCTACGAGCAGTACTTC.

The gene calls are TRBV19 and TRBJ1-2, with TRBD1 as a possible D gene (6 bases). CDR1 and CDR2 (germline): LNHDA, SQIVND (reference sequence). Trimming cost V 4 bases and J 5 bases, with 20 bases left between them. The CDR3 contains 16 residues. CDR3 residues: CASSRTIGGEAYGYTF. The CDR3 DNA reads TGTGCCAGTAGTAGAACAATTGGGGGCGAGGCGTATGGCTACACCTTC.

The chain combines TRBV7-2 with TRBJ1-2, with D uncertain. The CDR3 length is 17 residues. Germline CDR1 and CDR2: SGHTA and FQGNSA. The germline V and J ends were trimmed by 5 bases and 5 bases, with 24 bases remaining between them. The CDR3 nucleotides are TGTGCCAGCAGCCTTAGATCAGGTGGTCTTAAGTCGTATGGCTACACCTTC. This codes for CASSLRSGGLKSYGYTF.

The chain employs TRBV19 and TRBJ1-1, with TRBD1 as a possible D gene (6 bases). From germline, CDR1 is LNHDA and CDR2 SQIVND (reference sequence). The CDR3 runs to 13 residues. V shed 1 base and J shed 4 bases, with 7 bases lying between them. This chain's CDR3 is CASSIARGTEAFF. The CDR3 DNA is TGTGCCAGTAGTATAGCCAGGGGCACTGAAGCTTTCTTT.

The genes are TRBV3-1 (or the pseudogene TRBV3-2) and TRBJ1-3; 12 nucleotides match TRBD1. Germline V CDR1 and CDR2: LGHDT, YNNKEL (reference sequence). V gave up 4 bases and J gave up 2 bases; unmatched junction bases: 3. The CDR3 is 16 amino acids. CDR3 coding DNA: TGTGCCAGCAGCCCTGGGACAGGGGGCCCTGGAAACACCATATATTTT. Translated, it gives CASSPGTGGPGNTIYF.

The chain combines TRBV3-1 (or the pseudogene TRBV3-2) with TRBJ1-2; D gene unclear. This CDR3 spans 13 amino acids. Germline CDR1 reads LGHDT; CDR2 reads YNNKEL (reference sequence). Trimming shortened V by 4 bases and J by 4 bases, and 10 bases separated the two germline ends. The CDR3 DNA sequence: TGTGCCAGCAGCCCTAACCTCGCCTATGGCTACACCTTC. As protein: CASSPNLAYGYTF.

V and J are TRBV7-9 and TRBJ2-1, with unresolved D. V dropped 3 bases and J dropped 5 bases, with 14 bases sitting between them. The CDR3 consists of 15 residues. Germline V CDR1 and CDR2: SEHNR, FQNEAQ (reference sequence). The CDR3 is CASSLAGSRHNEQFF. Written as DNA, the CDR3 is TGTGCCAGCAGCTTGGCTGGCTCTCGTCACAATGAGCAGTTCTTC.

The rearrangement uses TRBV5-1 and TRBJ2-2; a possible D gene is TRBD1 (5 bases). Germline V gene lookup returns CDR1 SGHRS and CDR2 YFSETQ. The CDR3 sequence is 13 residues long. V gave up 3 bases and J gave up 5 bases, with 8 bases separating them. The CDR3 reads CASSSPGTGELFF. The CDR3, as DNA: TGCGCCAGCAGCTCCCCAGGGACCGGGGAGCTGTTTTTT. Full variable domain (remainder filled in from reference TRBV5-1 and TRBJ2-2): KAGVTQTPRYLIKTRGQQVTLSCSPISGHRSVSWYQQTPGQGLQFLFEYFSETQRNKGNFPGRFSGRQFSNSRSEMNVSTLELGDSALYLCASSSPGTGELFFGEGSRLTVL.

The chain is built from TRBV27 and TRBJ2-7, with no clear D. This CDR3 spans 14 amino acids. Germline loops: CDR1 MNHEY, CDR2 SMNVEV (reference sequence). V lost 3 bases, J lost 2 bases, and 11 bases lay in between. CDR3: CASSFRAPPYEQYF. CDR3 coding DNA: TGTGCCAGCAGTTTTCGAGCGCCGCCCTACGAGCAGTACTTC.

The chain combines TRBV28 with TRBJ2-7; TRBD1 agrees at 7 bases. The V gene's germline CDR1 is MDHEN and CDR2 SYDVKM. This CDR3 is 14 amino acids long. The junction had 6 bases not matched to a gene; V was cut back by 6 bases and J by 1 base. This CDR3 reads CASRGRQGSYEQYF. CDR3 coding DNA: TGTGCCAGCAGAGGAAGACAGGGTTCCTACGAGCAGTACTTC. Full variable domain (outside the CDR3, taken from reference TRBV28 and TRBJ2-7): DVKVTQSSRYLVKRTGEKVFLECVQDMDHENMFWYRQDPGLGLRLIYFSYDVKMKEKGDIPEGYSVSREKKERFSLILESASTNQTSMYLCASRGRQGSYEQYFGPGTRLTVT.

The genes are TRBV30 and TRBJ2-5; D call uncertain. The CDR3 is 11 amino acids. CDR1 and CDR2 from the germline V gene are GTSNPN and SVGIG (reference sequence). Trimming took off 2 bases at V and 9 bases at J, with 10 bases between the two ends. CDR3 sequence reads: CAWSLGAAQYF. The CDR3 DNA reads TGTGCCTGGAGTCTAGGAGCCGCCCAGTACTTC.

This sequence joins TRBV10-3 and TRBJ2-1; 7 positions match TRBD2. Trimming removed 2 bases from V and 10 bases from J; junction bases left unmatched: 2. This CDR3 has 12 residues. Germline V gene data show CDR1 as ENHRY and CDR2 as SYGVKD. CDR3 region: CAISEGGGEQFF. CDR3 coding DNA: TGTGCCATCAGTGAGGGGGGGGGAGAGCAGTTCTTC.

The chain joins TRBV19 to TRBJ2-1, with a possible D match to TRBD1 (6 bases). The germline CDR1 and CDR2 sequences are LNHDA and SQIVND (reference sequence). The CDR3 totals 18 residues. Trimming removed 0 bases from V and 2 bases from J, with 17 bases in between. The CDR3: CASSIDPRGPFPYNEQFF. CDR3 coding DNA: TGTGCCAGTAGTATAGATCCCAGGGGCCCCTTTCCCTACAATGAGCAGTTCTTC.

The V and J genes are TRBV11-2 and TRBJ1-1; D not certain. Germline CDR1 is SGHAT and CDR2 is FQNNGV. V dropped 5 bases and J dropped 1 base, with 8 bases sitting between them. The CDR3 runs to 13 residues. The CDR3 DNA reads TGTGCCAGCAGCCGTACATCGAACACTGAAGCTTTCTTT. As protein: CASSRTSNTEAFF. The whole variable domain, remainder taken from reference TRBV11-2 and TRBJ1-1, is EAGVAQSPRYKIIEKRQSVAFWCNPISGHATLYWYQQILGQGPKLLIQFQNNGVVDDSQLPKDRFSAERLKGVDSTLKIQPAKLEDSAVYLCASSRTSNTEAFFGQGTRLTVV.

The chain joins TRBV28 to TRBJ1-1; D is perhaps TRBD1 (5 bases). V lost 2 bases, J lost 4 bases, and 17 bases lay in between. CDR1 and CDR2 (germline): MDHEN, SYDVKM. This CDR3 has 16 residues. The CDR3 protein is CASSLRGPGSGTEAFF. CDR3 DNA sequence: TGTGCCAGCAGTTTAAGGGGCCCCGGGTCGGGCACTGAAGCTTTCTTT.

This sequence joins TRBV29-1 and TRBJ1-1; 7 bases are a match to TRBD1. V lost 3 bases to trimming and J lost 4 bases; unmatched junction nucleotides: 11. This CDR3 spans 15 amino acids. The germline CDR1 and CDR2 sequences are SQVTM and ANQGSEA. In nucleotides, the CDR3 is TGCAGCGTTGATCCTTGGACAGGCCCGAGCACTGAAGCTTTCTTT. It translates to CSVDPWTGPSTEAFF.

V gene TRBV6-2 or TRBV6-3 combines with J gene TRBJ1-4, with a weak D call TRBD1 (5 bases). Looked up from germline, CDR1 is MNHEY and CDR2 is SVGEGT. V was clipped by 4 bases and J by 10 bases, with 7 bases between them. The CDR3 sequence is 11 residues long. In DNA form, the CDR3 reads TGTGCCAGCAGTTTAGGGGTAAAACTGTTTTTT. Protein: CASSLGVKLFF.

This clone was counted only a few times. The rearrangement uses TRBV5-1 and TRBJ2-2; tentatively, D is TRBD2 (5 bases). Trimming stripped 0 bases from V and 0 bases from J, with 6 bases between. The CDR3 is 15 residues long. Germline CDR1 is SGHRS and CDR2 is YFSETQ. In nucleotides, the CDR3 is TGCGCCAGCAGCTTGGGGACTTCGAACACCGGGGAGCTGTTTTTT. Protein sequence: CASSLGTSNTGELFF.